This T cell receptor (beta chain) was profiled in a study of blood T cell repertoires in COVID-19. Background on the study: Sources were T cells, B-cell-depleted T cells, or PBMCs; the material itself was cDNA or gDNA.

As originally analysed: Amplification of reference gene primers was used by the study to estimate nucleated cell counts. The data were produced by immunoSEQ multiplex PCR, yet TCRdb's version contains in-frame clones alone and is incomplete. The V and J calls and clone size are taken from that table; D and trimming were inferred from the DNA. The data show roughly 63,000 clones, with 60% to 75% seen just once and 28% held by the top ten. CDR1 is LGHNA, CDR2 YNFKEQ, per germline. V trimming: 1 base; J trimming: 3 bases; junction bases outside the gene matches: 4. This CDR3 spans 15 amino acids. The sample comprised peripheral blood. The rearrangement joins TRBV4-2 to TRBJ2-7; 9 bases fit TRBD2. The origin of this receptor is a woman aged 80 or older with acute or convalescent COVID-19. The CDR3 coding sequence is TGTGCCAGCAGCCAAGTTAGCGGGAGTGGCTACGAGCAGTACTTC. It encodes CASSQVSGSGYEQYF.